This T cell receptor (beta chain) was sequenced for a study of shared clonotypes between healthy human individuals. Study-wide results and caveats: Naive subsets tended to show greater estimated richness than memory subsets. For naive CD4 cells, roughly 5% of clonotypes were shared across a few donors.

The CDR3 length is 13 residues. Trimming pared 7 bases from V and 1 base from J, leaving 10 bases between. CDR1 and CDR2 from the germline V gene are WNHNN and SYGVQD (reference sequence). This was a deep-level run. Across several immunoSEQ plates, the genomic DNA of each subset was split evenly. The data were produced by immunoSEQ multiplex PCR, yet TCRdb's version contains in-frame clones alone and is incomplete. The table shows hundreds of thousands of clones, with 92% occurring only once. Worth noting for this clone: Its antigen is still unknown.

In the naive CD8 group, cells lacked CD45RO and were positively selected for CCR7, so terminally differentiated effector memory CD45RA+ cells were left out. The clonotype originates from a man aged 25 to 45 in good health. The specimen sequenced was naive CD8+ T cells sorted from blood. The chain links TRBV10-1 to TRBJ1-1; D not certain. The chain's CDR3 is CASKVGRNTEAFF. The CDR3 nucleotides read TGCGCCAGCAAGGTCGGTCGGAACACTGAAGCTTTCTTT.